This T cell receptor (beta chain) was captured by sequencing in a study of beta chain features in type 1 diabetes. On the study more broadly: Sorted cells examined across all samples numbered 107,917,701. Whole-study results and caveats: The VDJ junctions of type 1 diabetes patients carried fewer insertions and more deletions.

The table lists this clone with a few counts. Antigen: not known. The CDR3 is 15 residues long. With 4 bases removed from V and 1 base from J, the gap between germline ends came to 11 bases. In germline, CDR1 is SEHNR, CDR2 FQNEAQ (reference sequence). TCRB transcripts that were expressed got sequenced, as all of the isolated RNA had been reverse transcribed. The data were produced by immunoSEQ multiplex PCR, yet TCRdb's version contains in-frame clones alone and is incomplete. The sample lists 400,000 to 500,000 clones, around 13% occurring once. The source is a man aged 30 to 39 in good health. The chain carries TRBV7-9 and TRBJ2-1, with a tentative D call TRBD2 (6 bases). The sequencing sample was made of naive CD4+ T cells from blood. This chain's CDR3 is CASSSLGGSYNEQFF. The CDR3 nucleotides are TGTGCCAGCAGCTCATTGGGGGGTTCCTACAATGAGCAGTTCTTC.